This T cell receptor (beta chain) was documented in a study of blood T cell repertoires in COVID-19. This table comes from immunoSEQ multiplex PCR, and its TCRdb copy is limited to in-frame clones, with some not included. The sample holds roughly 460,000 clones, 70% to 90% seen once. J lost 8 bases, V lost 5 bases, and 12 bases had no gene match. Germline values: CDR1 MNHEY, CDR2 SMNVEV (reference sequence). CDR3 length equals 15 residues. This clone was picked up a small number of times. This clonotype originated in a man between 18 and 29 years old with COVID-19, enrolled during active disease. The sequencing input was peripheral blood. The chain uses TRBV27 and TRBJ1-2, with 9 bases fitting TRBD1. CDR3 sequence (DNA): TGTGCCAGCAGTGGAAGCACCGGGACAGGGTCCGGCTACACCTTC. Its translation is CASSGSTGTGSGYTF.